Listed here are 31 T cell receptor beta chains from one sample, sequenced in a study of molecular identifiers for immune sequencing clone quantification. TCRdb re-called the PCR reads through MiXCR, storing one row per CDR3 protein. The profile shows approximately 500,000 distinct CDR3 sequences, roughly 23% of them singletons. The sequenced material came from naive CD8+ T cells from blood, with Jurkat cell RNA spiked in. Subset in this sample: FACS-sorted CD8+CD4-CCR7+CD45RA+ naive T cells. These receptors were obtained from a human donor in good health. Some libraries in this study had Jurkat cell RNA spiked in.

This clonotype was seen many times. V gene TRBV3-1 combines with J gene TRBJ2-2; D is uncertain. Trimming stripped 3 bases from V and 0 bases from J, with 8 bases between. This CDR3 contains 15 residues. Germline loops: CDR1 LGHDT, CDR2 YNNKEL (reference sequence). As DNA, the CDR3 is TGTGCCAGCAGCCATGTGAGCGCGAACACCGGGGAGCTGTTTTTT. Its protein is CASSHVSANTGELFF.

The chain links TRBV7-6 to TRBJ2-2, with 10 bases fitting TRBD2. The germline CDR1 and CDR2 sequences are SGHVS and FNYEAQ. J was trimmed by 3 bases and V by 1 base; bases with no gene match: 5. CDR3 size: 17 residues. CDR3 in amino acids: CASSLGLAGVYTGELFF. In nucleotides, the CDR3 is TGTGCCAGCAGCTTAGGTCTAGCGGGAGTCTACACCGGGGAGCTGTTTTTT.

The chain couples TRBV20-1 to TRBJ2-3; a weak D match, TRBD2 (6 bases). Germline V gives CDR1 DFQATT, CDR2 SNEGSKA (reference sequence). The CDR3 loop spans 18 amino acids. The V gene lost 0 bases and the J gene lost 1 base, with 20 bases spanning the gap. The CDR3 here is CSARDGRDPEGRTDTQYF. CDR3 DNA: TGCAGTGCTAGAGATGGGCGGGACCCGGAGGGCCGCACAGATACGCAGTATTTT.

The chain joins TRBV12-3 or TRBV12-4 to TRBJ2-7, with no clear D. The CDR3 contains 15 residues. V was trimmed by 5 bases and J by 0 bases, leaving 14 bases between them. The CDR3 region has the DNA TGTGCCAGCAGTCTTGAGACTGCGGCCTCCTACGAGCAGTACTTC. Protein: CASSLETAASYEQYF.

This clonotype was detected only a few times. The rearrangement links TRBV19 to TRBJ2-1; D ambiguous. Deletions cut 1 base from V and 4 bases from J, with 5 bases between. The CDR3 is 13 amino acids. Germline CDR1 reads LNHDA; CDR2 reads SQIVND (reference sequence). CDR3 DNA: TGTGCCAGTAGTATAGGGGTGTACAATGAGCAGTTCTTC. It encodes CASSIGVYNEQFF.

This clonotype was detected many times. V and J are TRBV7-9 and TRBJ2-7, with 7 bases identical to TRBD1. This CDR3 is 15 amino acids long. Per germline, CDR1 SEHNR and CDR2 FQNEAQ (reference sequence). With V trimmed by 5 bases and J by 1 base, 8 bases remained unmatched. The CDR3 nucleotides are TGTGCCAGCAGCAGGGGACAGTCGGAGTCCTACGAGCAGTACTTC. Translated, it gives CASSRGQSESYEQYF.

This clonotype was detected only a few times. The V and J genes are TRBV4-3 and TRBJ1-2; D is possibly TRBD1 (5 bases). The CDR3 extends over 14 amino acids. Germline V gene sequence: CDR1 LGHNA, CDR2 YSLEER. V lost 0 bases, J lost 5 bases, and 10 bases lay in between. Written as DNA, the CDR3 is TGCGCCAGCAGCCAAGATAGGGGCCATTATGGCTACACCTTC. This codes for CASSQDRGHYGYTF.

The chain employs TRBV11-3 and TRBJ2-3; 8 nucleotides align to TRBD1. The CDR3 runs 14 residues. Unmatched junction bases numbered 7, after V lost 4 bases and J lost 7 bases. Looked up from germline, CDR1 is SGHNT and CDR2 is YENEEA. CDR3 residues: CASSYSDRGNTQYF. CDR3 in DNA: TGTGCCAGCAGCTACTCCGACAGGGGAAATACGCAGTATTTT.

The gene calls are TRBV30 and TRBJ2-7, with 7 positions matching TRBD2. Germline CDR1 reads GTSNPN; CDR2 reads SVGIG (reference sequence). Trimming took 0 bases from V and 6 from J; bases not matched to a gene: 5. The length of the CDR3 is 13 residues. CDR3 amino acids: CAWSVGGEAEQYF. The DNA for the CDR3 is TGTGCCTGGAGTGTTGGGGGGGAGGCCGAGCAGTACTTC. The complete variable domain, with remaining parts taken from reference TRBV30 and TRBJ2-7, reads SQTIHQWPATLVQPVGSPLSLECTVEGTSNPNLYWYRQAAGRGLQLLFYSVGIGQISSEVPQNLSASRPQDRQFILSSKKLLLSDSGFYLCAWSVGGEAEQYFGPGTRLTVT.

The chain has TRBV2 and TRBJ1-3; D is uncertain. CDR1 is SNHLY and CDR2 is FYNNEI in the germline V gene. V lost 1 base and J 4 bases, leaving 2 bases between the germline ends. The CDR3 is 12 residues long. Written as DNA, the CDR3 is TGTGCCAGCAGTGAAGTCGGAAACACCATATATTTT. It translates to CASSEVGNTIYF.

There are many counts of this clonotype. CDR3 protein: CSVEAGAGGGDTQYF. CDR3 DNA: TGCAGCGTTGAAGCGGGGGCGGGGGGTGGAGATACGCAGTATTTT. The genes are TRBV29-1 and TRBJ2-3; TRBD2 agrees at 8 bases. Looked up from germline, CDR1 is SQVTM and CDR2 is ANQGSEA. The CDR3 contains 15 residues. After removal of 1 base from V and 5 bases from J, the junction contained 8 bases not matched to a gene.

Worth noting for this clonotype: The germline gene is not matched at one end of the junction; a read error may be the cause. The chain employs TRBV5-6 and TRBJ2-7; D gene ambiguous. Per germline, CDR1 SGHDT and CDR2 YYEEEE. The CDR3 is made up of 12 amino acids. The CDR3 reads CAGSYPVYEQYF. The CDR3 bases are TGTGCCGGCAGCTACCCCGTCTACGAGCAGTACTTC. The whole variable domain, remainder taken from reference TRBV5-6 and TRBJ2-7, is DAGVTQSPTHLIKTRGQQVTLRCSPKSGHDTVSWYQQALGQGPQFIFQYYEEEERQRGNFPDRFSGHQFPNYSSELNVNALLLGDSALYLCAGSYPVYEQYFGPGTRLTVT.

V is TRBV7-9 and J is TRBJ1-3; D may be TRBD1 (6 bases). V lost 5 bases and J lost 0, with 17 bases in between. Germline CDR1 is SEHNR and CDR2 is FQNEAQ (reference sequence). The length of the CDR3 is 17 residues. This chain's CDR3 is CASSAPRTASSGNTIYF. Written as DNA, the CDR3 is TGTGCCAGCAGCGCCCCGAGGACAGCGAGCTCTGGAAACACCATATATTTT. The whole variable domain, filled in from reference TRBV7-9 and TRBJ1-3, reads DTGVSQNPRHKITKRGQNVTFRCDPISEHNRLYWYRQTLGQGPEFLTYFQNEAQLEKSRLLSDRFSAERPKGSFSTLEIQRTEQGDSAMYLCASSAPRTASSGNTIYFGEGSWLTVV.

As for this clonotype: The junction departs from the called germline gene at one end, perhaps through a read error. J is TRBJ1-2 and V is TRBV19; D perhaps matches TRBD1 (6 bases). Germline CDR1 is LNHDA and CDR2 is SQIVND (reference sequence). The CDR3 sequence is 13 residues long. This CDR3 reads CVSSIAGDYGYTF. The CDR3 nucleotides read TGTGTCAGTAGTATCGCAGGGGACTATGGCTACACCTTC.

This clonotype was seen ten or more times. The J gene is TRBJ1-5, the V gene TRBV20-1; D not certain. The CDR3 has 13 residues. Germline V gene data show CDR1 as DFQATT and CDR2 as SNEGSKA (reference sequence). The V end was cut by 0 bases, the J end by 7 bases, with 10 bases between. CDR3 protein: CSAREVWGQPQHF. The CDR3 nucleotides read TGCAGTGCTAGAGAAGTATGGGGACAGCCCCAGCATTTT.

About this clonotype itself: A much larger clonotype is one base distant, so this may be a read error. The chain's CDR3 is CASSPNLNRDPGATGNTIYF. CDR3 bases: TGTGCCAGCAGTCCCAACCTAAACCGGGACCCAGGCGCTACTGGAAACACCATATATTTT. The J gene is TRBJ1-3, the V gene TRBV12-3 or TRBV12-4; D might be TRBD1 (5 bases). The CDR3 totals 20 residues. V gave up 5 bases and J gave up 2 bases, with 28 bases separating them.

The sample holds one count of this clonotype. At one boundary the junction diverges from the germline segment, which might be a read error. The CDR3 reads CASSLSSNRPQHF. DNA for the CDR3: TGTGCCAGCAGTTTATCGTCGAATCGGCCCCAGCATTTT. This chain uses TRBV27 with TRBJ1-5, with D uncertain. Per the germline V gene, CDR1 is MNHEY and CDR2 is SMNVEV (reference sequence). This CDR3 spans 13 amino acids.

Concerning this clonotype itself: One junction end disagrees with the germline gene, perhaps due to a read error. V is TRBV6-2 or TRBV6-3 and J is TRBJ2-7, with TRBD2 matching over 11 bases. CDR1 MNHEY and CDR2 SVGEGT come from the germline V gene. This CDR3 has 17 residues. CDR3 residues: CASSYSASGGPGNEQCF. The CDR3 DNA sequence: TGTGCCAGCAGTTACTCGGCTAGCGGGGGGCCCGGTAACGAGCAGTGCTTC.

Ten or more counts support this clonotype. V usage is TRBV19 and J usage is TRBJ1-5; tentative D call: TRBD1 (5 bases). CDR3 length: 13 residues. Germline V gene data show CDR1 as LNHDA and CDR2 as SQIVND (reference sequence). V was shortened by 3 bases and J by 6 bases, with 9 bases between the two germline ends. The CDR3 sequence is CASSMEGVQPQHF. CDR3 nucleotides: TGTGCCAGTAGTATGGAAGGGGTTCAGCCCCAGCATTTT.

This clonotype was seen at least ten times. The rearrangement uses TRBV30 and TRBJ2-5, with a possible D match to TRBD1 (6 bases). V gave up 2 bases and J gave up 2 bases, with 15 bases separating them. The germline V gene encodes CDR1 GTSNPN and CDR2 SVGIG (reference sequence). This CDR3 spans 15 amino acids. In DNA form, the CDR3 reads TGTGCCTGGAGTTTGGGGGCCGGGGCGCAAGAGACCCAGTACTTC. This codes for CAWSLGAGAQETQYF.

This clonotype was found many times. The CDR3 DNA follows: TGTGCCAGCAGCTTACCCTCGGCCAGTTTGAACGAGCAGTACTTC. Its translation is CASSLPSASLNEQYF. The chain recombines TRBV11-2 with TRBJ2-7, with D hard to call. The CDR3 contains 15 residues. The germline V and J ends were trimmed by 2 bases and 5 bases, with 16 bases remaining between them. CDR1 and CDR2 from the germline V gene are SGHAT and FQNNGV.

The chain combines TRBV11-2 with TRBJ2-7; 8 bases are shared with TRBD1. CDR1 and CDR2 (germline): SGHAT, FQNNGV. Germline trimming cut 4 bases from V and 6 bases from J; bases unmatched to any gene: 8. This CDR3 contains 14 residues. CDR3 bases: TGTGCCAGCAGCTACGACAGGGGTGATGCCGAGCAGTACTTC. Its translation is CASSYDRGDAEQYF.

Here the CDR3 DNA reads TGTGCCAGCAGTGCGACAAACCCATCCTACGAGCAGTACTTC. Amino acids: CASSATNPSYEQYF. The chain links TRBV6-2 or TRBV6-3 to TRBJ2-7; D is unclear. The CDR3 extends over 14 amino acids. Trimming removed 5 bases from V and 1 base from J, with 12 bases in between. The V gene's germline CDR1 is MNHEY and CDR2 SVGEGT.

This clonotype was detected only a few times. One end of the junction fails to match germline, which may point to a read error. CDR3 loop: CASSGPGGLANTGELFF. The CDR3 nucleotides read TGTGCTAGCAGCGGACCCGGAGGGCTCGCCAACACCGGGGAGCTGTTTTTT. The genes are TRBV7-7 and TRBJ2-2; D might be TRBD2 (6 bases). From germline, CDR1 is SSHAT and CDR2 FNYEAQ (reference sequence). The CDR3 loop spans 17 amino acids.

This clonotype was recorded only once. A read error may explain this, as a much larger clone is one base away. The chain couples TRBV6-2 or TRBV6-3 to TRBJ1-5, with D possibly being TRBD1 (6 bases). Germline-derived CDR1 and CDR2 are MNHEY and SVGEGT. The germline V and J ends were trimmed by 6 bases and 7 bases, with 19 bases remaining between them. The CDR3 covers 15 residues. The CDR3 DNA reads TGTGCCAGCAGCTGGGGCAGGGGAATGGTCCAGCCCCAGCATTTT. Its protein product is CASSWGRGMVQPQHF.

Notes on this clonotype: One junction end does not reproduce the germline sequence, and a read error may be involved. This chain joins TRBV14 and TRBJ2-7; D not certain. Germline loops: CDR1 SGHDN, CDR2 FVKESK. This CDR3 has 14 residues. The CDR3 reads CASSHSLLIYGQYF. In nucleotides, the CDR3 is TGTGCCAGCAGCCACTCTTTACTAATCTACGGGCAGTACTTC.

As regards this clonotype: Given a much more abundant clone one base away, this may be a read error. The chain links TRBV24-1 to TRBJ2-2; D unclear. This CDR3 has 14 residues. Germline V gene sequence: CDR1 KGHDR, CDR2 SFDVKD. The CDR3 is CATSARSNTEELFF. The CDR3 nucleotides are TGTGCCACCAGTGCGAGGTCGAACACCGAGGAGCTGTTTTTT.

This clonotype was seen at least ten times. The CDR3 sequence is CASRTGSTEAFF. The CDR3 coding sequence is TGTGCCAGCAGAACCGGGTCCACTGAAGCTTTCTTT. This chain joins TRBV12-3 or TRBV12-4 and TRBJ1-1, with D uncertain. V lost 6 bases and J lost 4, with 9 bases in between. The CDR3 contains 12 residues.

This clonotype was observed a handful of times. This chain connects TRBV5-1 to TRBJ2-1; TRBD2 is a possible D gene (5 bases). With 4 bases removed from V and 5 bases from J, the gap between germline ends came to 22 bases. The CDR3 covers 17 residues. Germline loops: CDR1 SGHRS, CDR2 YFSETQ. CDR3 DNA: TGCGCCAGCAGCCCACACTCTACAGCGGATCAGGACAATGAGCAGTTCTTC. Amino acid sequence: CASSPHSTADQDNEQFF.

With regard to this clonotype: This CDR3 is missing its conserved last phenylalanine or tryptophan, likely due to a read error. Because the CDR3's place on the DNA is in doubt, the DNA is left out and the CDR3 is given as listed by TCRdb. The chain recombines TRBV24-1 with TRBJ2-7; TRBD1, the table's D call, lacks a check against the DNA. CDR1 KGHDR and CDR2 SFDVKD come from the germline V gene. A total of 11 residues make up the CDR3, ends included. CDR3 amino acids: CATSDRSAGDS.

This clonotype was detected only a few times. This chain joins TRBV27 and TRBJ1-1; no clear D. The CDR3 has 12 residues. Germline V CDR1 and CDR2: MNHEY, SMNVEV (reference sequence). Trimming took off 6 bases at V and 2 bases at J, with 7 bases between the two ends. For the CDR3, the DNA is TGTGCCAGCAGGCACATCAACACTGAAGCTTTCTTT. This gives the protein CASRHINTEAFF.